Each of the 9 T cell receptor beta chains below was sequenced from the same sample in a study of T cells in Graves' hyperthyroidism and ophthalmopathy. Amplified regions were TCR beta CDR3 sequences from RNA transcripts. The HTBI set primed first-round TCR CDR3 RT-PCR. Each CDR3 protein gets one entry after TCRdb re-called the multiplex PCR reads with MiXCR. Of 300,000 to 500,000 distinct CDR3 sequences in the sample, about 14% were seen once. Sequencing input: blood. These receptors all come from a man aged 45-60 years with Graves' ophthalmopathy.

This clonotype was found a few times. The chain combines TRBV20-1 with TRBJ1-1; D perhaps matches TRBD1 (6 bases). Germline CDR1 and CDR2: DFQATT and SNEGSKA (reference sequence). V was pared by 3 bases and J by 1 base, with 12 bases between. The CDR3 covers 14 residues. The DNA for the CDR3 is TGCAGTGCTAGTGCAGGGGCCCCGAACACTGAAGCTTTCTTT. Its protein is CSASAGAPNTEAFF.

CDR3 region: CASSFEQSGGAGDTQYF. The CDR3 DNA is TGTGCCAGCAGCTTCGAACAAAGCGGGGGGGCAGGTGATACGCAGTATTTT. The chain recombines TRBV13 with TRBJ2-3; 10 bases are a match to TRBD2. This CDR3 region has 17 residues. CDR1 is PRHDT, CDR2 FYEKMQ, per germline (reference sequence). The ends lost 3 bases at V and 6 bases at J; junction bases unmatched: 12.

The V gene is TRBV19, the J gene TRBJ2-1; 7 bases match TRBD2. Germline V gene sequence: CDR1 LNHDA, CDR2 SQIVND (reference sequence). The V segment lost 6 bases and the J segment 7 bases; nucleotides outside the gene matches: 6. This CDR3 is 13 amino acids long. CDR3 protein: CASRASGKNEQFF. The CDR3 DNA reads TGTGCCAGTAGAGCTAGCGGAAAGAATGAGCAGTTCTTC.

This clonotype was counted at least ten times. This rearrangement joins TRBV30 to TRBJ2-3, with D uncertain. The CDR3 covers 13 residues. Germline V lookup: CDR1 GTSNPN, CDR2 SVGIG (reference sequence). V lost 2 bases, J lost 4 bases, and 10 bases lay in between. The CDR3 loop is CAWSPPGSDTQYF. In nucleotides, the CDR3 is TGTGCCTGGAGTCCCCCAGGCTCAGATACGCAGTATTTT. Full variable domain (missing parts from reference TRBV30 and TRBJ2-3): SQTIHQWPATLVQPVGSPLSLECTVEGTSNPNLYWYRQAAGRGLQLLFYSVGIGQISSEVPQNLSASRPQDRQFILSSKKLLLSDSGFYLCAWSPPGSDTQYFGPGTRLTVL.

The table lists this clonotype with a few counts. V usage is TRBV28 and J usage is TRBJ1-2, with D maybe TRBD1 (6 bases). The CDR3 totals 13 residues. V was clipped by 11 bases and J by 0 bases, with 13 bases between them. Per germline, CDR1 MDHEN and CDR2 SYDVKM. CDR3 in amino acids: CASGGSPNYGYTF. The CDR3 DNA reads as TGTGCCTCCGGGGGCAGTCCTAACTATGGCTACACCTTC.

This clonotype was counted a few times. CDR3 sequence (DNA): TGCAGCGTTGAAGATGAGGCACTCCGGTGGGGTGAGACCCAGTACTTC. It is translated as CSVEDEALRWGETQYF. The chain couples TRBV29-1 to TRBJ2-5; D is ambiguous. This CDR3 is 16 amino acids long. The germline V and J ends were trimmed by 0 bases and 5 bases, with 19 bases remaining between them. Germline V gene sequence: CDR1 SQVTM, CDR2 ANQGSEA.

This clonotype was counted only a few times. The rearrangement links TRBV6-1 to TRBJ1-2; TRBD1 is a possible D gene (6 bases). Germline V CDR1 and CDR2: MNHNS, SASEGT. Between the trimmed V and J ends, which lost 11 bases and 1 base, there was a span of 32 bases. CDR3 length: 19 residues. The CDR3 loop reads CAGNPRGSSRQDLNYGYTF. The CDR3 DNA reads TGTGCCGGCAATCCTCGAGGTTCATCAAGACAGGACCTTAACTATGGCTACACCTTC.

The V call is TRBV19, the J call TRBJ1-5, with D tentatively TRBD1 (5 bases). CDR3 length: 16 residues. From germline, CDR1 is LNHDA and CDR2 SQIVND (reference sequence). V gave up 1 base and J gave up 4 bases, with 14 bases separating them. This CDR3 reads CASSIGGVLGNQPQHF. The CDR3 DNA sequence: TGTGCCAGTAGTATAGGGGGGGTGTTAGGGAATCAGCCCCAGCATTTT.

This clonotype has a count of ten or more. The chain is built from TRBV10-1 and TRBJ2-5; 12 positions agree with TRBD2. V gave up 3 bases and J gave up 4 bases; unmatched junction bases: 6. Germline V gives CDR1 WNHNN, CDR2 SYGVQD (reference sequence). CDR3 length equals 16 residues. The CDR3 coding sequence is TGCGCCAGCAGTGATGGGACTAGCGGGCGACGAGAGACCCAGTACTTC. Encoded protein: CASSDGTSGRRETQYF.